This passage covers 5 T cell receptor beta chains from one sample sequenced in a study of control samples from healthy donors and cancer patients (dated by TCRdb to the early 2020s). The library was prepared using the immunoSEQ multiplex PCR assay. TCRdb holds this immuneACCESS table with in-frame rearrangements only. Some clones are missing; in checked studies, unresolved V genes explain under half, and the rest has no known cause. The table for this sample shows roughly 190,000 clones. The ten largest clones add up to roughly 2% of the sample. Input material: blood. Receptors originate from a young woman in good health.

The chain couples TRBV6-5 to TRBJ1-5; D unresolved. Trimming removed 6 bases at V and 0 bases at J, with 9 bases between. The germline V gene encodes CDR1 MNHEY and CDR2 SVGAGI. The length of the CDR3 is 14 residues. The CDR3 spells CASRVIYSNQPQHF. CDR3 sequence (DNA): TGTGCCAGCAGGGTTATTTATAGCAATCAGCCCCAGCATTTT.

CDR3 protein: CASSSGGRTEAFF. The CDR3 DNA reads as TGTGCCAGCAGCTCAGGGGGCAGGACTGAAGCTTTCTTT. The chain couples TRBV12-3 or TRBV12-4 to TRBJ1-1, with TRBD1 matching over 8 bases. Unmatched junction bases numbered 5, after V lost 6 bases and J lost 5 bases. The length of the CDR3 is 13 residues.

The chain has TRBV5-1 and TRBJ2-1, with 11 bases identical to TRBD2. V dropped 0 bases and J dropped 9; count of bases not matched to a gene: 5. Germline loops: CDR1 SGHRS, CDR2 YFSETQ. The CDR3 spans 15 residues. CDR3 DNA sequence: TGCGCCAGCAGCTTGGGACCGGGACTAGCGGTTGAGCAGTTCTTC. Its translation: CASSLGPGLAVEQFF.

This chain uses TRBV28 with TRBJ1-6, with unresolved D. Trimming removed 2 bases at V and 10 bases at J, with 3 bases between. The CDR3 is made up of 11 amino acids. The germline gives CDR1 MDHEN, CDR2 SYDVKM. The CDR3 coding sequence is TGTGCCAGCAGTTTAACCTCACCCCTCCACTTT. Its protein is CASSLTSPLHF.

This chain links TRBV6-5 with TRBJ1-6, with D possibly matching TRBD1 (6 bases). This CDR3 spans 14 amino acids. The V and J ends lost 4 bases and 19 bases respectively, with 23 bases between them. CDR1 and CDR2 (germline): MNHEY, SVGAGI. This CDR3 reads CASSWTDINSRLHF. Written as DNA, the CDR3 is TGTGCCAGCAGTTGGACAGACATTAATTCACGGTTGCACTTT.